One sample yielded the 8 T cell receptor beta chains listed below, sequenced in a study of blood T cell repertoires in COVID-19. Using immunoSEQ multiplex PCR, the repertoire was profiled, and TCRdb retains in-frame clones only, with some absent. Of around 89,000 clones in the sample, 80% to 90% are singletons; the top ten hold roughly 9%. The sample taken for sequencing was peripheral blood. Receptor source: a man aged 50 or older with acute or convalescent COVID-19.

The chain combines TRBV9 with TRBJ2-7; unclear D gene. The CDR3 consists of 16 residues. The ends were cut back, 4 bases at V and 6 bases at J, with 23 bases in the middle. Germline CDR1 reads SGDLS; CDR2 reads YYNGEE. CDR3 sequence (DNA): TGTGCCAGCAGCATAGATGTCCGGGTTCAAAAGAGCGAGCAGTACTTC. Its translation is CASSIDVRVQKSEQYF.

This chain connects TRBV9 to TRBJ2-3; the match to TRBD1 covers 7 bases. The CDR3 loop spans 17 amino acids. J lost 2 bases, V lost 4 bases, and 13 bases had no gene match. Germline-derived CDR1 and CDR2 are SGDLS and YYNGEE. In DNA form, the CDR3 reads TGTGCCAGCAGCCCACGCCTCGGGACAGCCTACACAGATACGCAGTATTTT. This codes for CASSPRLGTAYTDTQYF.

This chain joins TRBV5-6 and TRBJ1-3; TRBD1 matches 7 bases. Looked up from germline, CDR1 is SGHDT and CDR2 is YYEEEE. V lost 3 bases, J lost 3 bases, and 9 bases stayed unmatched. This CDR3 contains 16 residues. The CDR3 spells CASSSVSGGRGNTIYF. The CDR3 DNA reads TGTGCCAGCAGCTCTGTTTCAGGGGGACGTGGAAACACCATATATTTT. The whole variable domain, remainder taken from reference TRBV5-6 and TRBJ1-3, is DAGVTQSPTHLIKTRGQQVTLRCSPKSGHDTVSWYQQALGQGPQFIFQYYEEEERQRGNFPDRFSGHQFPNYSSELNVNALLLGDSALYLCASSSVSGGRGNTIYFGEGSWLTVV.

V usage is TRBV30 and J usage is TRBJ1-4; no clear D gene. There are 12 residues in the CDR3. CDR1 and CDR2 from the germline V gene are GTSNPN and SVGIG (reference sequence). The germline V and J ends were trimmed by 4 bases and 0 bases, with 3 bases remaining between them. CDR3 in amino acids: CAWTATNEKLFF. Written as DNA, the CDR3 is TGTGCCTGGACCGCAACTAATGAAAAACTGTTTTTT.

The genes are TRBV12-3 or TRBV12-4 and TRBJ1-6; D is ambiguous. Trimming shortened V by 4 bases and J by 8 bases, and 6 bases separated the two germline ends. This CDR3 comprises 12 residues. Here the CDR3 DNA reads TGTGCCAGCAGTTATTCGGATTCACCCCTCCACTTT. Encoded protein: CASSYSDSPLHF.

The chain employs TRBV15 and TRBJ1-3; the D gene is possibly TRBD1 (5 bases). V lost 6 bases to trimming and J lost 8 bases, with 20 bases between them. CDR3 length: 15 amino acids. From germline, CDR1 is LNHNV and CDR2 YYDKDF (reference sequence). CDR3 nucleotide sequence: TGTGCCACCAGTCCCAGAGGCAGGGTGAGAGACACCATATATTTT. As protein: CATSPRGRVRDTIYF. The entire variable domain, with the rest obtained from reference TRBV15 and TRBJ1-3, is as follows: DAMVIQNPRYQVTQFGKPVTLSCSQTLNHNVMYWYQQKSSQAPKLLFHYYDKDFNNEADTPDNFQSRRPNTSFCFLDIRSPGLGDTAMYLCATSPRGRVRDTIYFGEGSWLTVV.

The chain is built from TRBV5-1 and TRBJ1-2; 7 nucleotides line up with TRBD1. With V trimmed by 2 bases and J by 5 bases, 6 bases remained unmatched. In germline, CDR1 is SGHRS, CDR2 YFSETQ. CDR3 length: 14 residues. CDR3 sequence: CASSLTGDRYGYTF. The CDR3 nucleotides are TGCGCCAGCAGCTTAACAGGGGATAGGTATGGCTACACCTTC.

Here the CDR3 DNA reads TGTGCCAGCAGTGAAGAGTGGTTAGGGGTTGGCTACACCTTC. Its protein product is CASSEEWLGVGYTF. The chain carries TRBV2 and TRBJ1-2; TRBD1 is a possible D gene (5 bases). CDR1 is SNHLY, CDR2 FYNNEI, per germline. V was shortened by 1 base and J by 7 bases, with 13 bases between the two germline ends. The CDR3 consists of 14 residues.